The sequence of this TCR beta chain was determined in a study of cytomegalovirus exposure and HLA in healthy donors. Study findings and constraints: CMV serostatus was the only recorded immune exposure for donors. Accurate predictions that matched the HLA-A and HLA-B alleles of most subjects were reportedly made from TCR beta sequences. In a later analysis, parvovirus B19, influenza, CMV and Epstein-Barr virus appeared linked to several top co-occurrence clusters. A later analysis linked a missense variant in DCLRE1C to the trimming of TCR beta V and J genes.

The CDR3 consists of 15 residues. J was trimmed by 7 bases and V by 3 bases; bases with no gene match: 9. The V gene's germline CDR1 is MDHEN and CDR2 SYDVKM. The study ran its PCR with 60 Vbeta and 13 Jbeta primers. TCRdb's table, derived via immunoSEQ multiplex PCR, lists solely in-frame clones and lacks some. The table lists fewer than 150,000 clones, 60% to 85% of them singletons. Of note for this clone: Its antigen is as yet unknown.

The sample taken for sequencing was PBMCs. This sequence joins TRBV28 and TRBJ2-4; TRBD2 aligns across 7 bases. The sequence derives from a male donor in good health and CMV-seronegative. CDR3 sequence (DNA): TGTGCCAGCAGTTTCGGCGGGAGAGGTGTGAACATTCAGTACTTC. The encoded protein is CASSFGGRGVNIQYF.